One sample yielded the 8 T cell receptor beta chains listed below, sequenced in a study of blood T cell repertoires in COVID-19. Sequencing used immunoSEQ multiplex PCR; TCRdb keeps in-frame clones, though not all of them. The sample includes about 160,000 clones, 75% to 90% seen only once; the top ten take less than 3.5%. Sequencing was done on a sample of peripheral blood. The receptor source for this set is a human donor with acute or convalescent COVID-19. The donor label of this sample is uncertain.

The chain couples TRBV18 to TRBJ1-4, with 8 nucleotides matching TRBD1. Germline assignment: CDR1 KGHSH and CDR2 LQKENI. The V gene end was trimmed by 8 bases and the J gene end by 4 bases; junction bases not matched to a gene: 6. This CDR3 comprises 14 residues. CDR3 bases: TGTGCCAGCGGACAGGGTTGGGGTAATGAAAAACTGTTTTTT. Its protein is CASGQGWGNEKLFF.

J is TRBJ2-1 and V is TRBV14; 10 bases align to TRBD2. The V gene's germline CDR1 is SGHDN and CDR2 FVKESK. V shed 1 base, J shed 4 bases, and the junction held 7 bases outside the gene matches. This CDR3 comprises 17 residues. CDR3 in DNA: TGTGCCAGCAGCCAAGTTATAGCGGGGGGCCAATACAATGAGCAGTTCTTC. It specifies CASSQVIAGGQYNEQFF.

In regard to this clone: A much larger clone lies one base from this, so it may be a read error. V and J are TRBV5-1 and TRBJ1-5; D is perhaps TRBD1 (5 bases). CDR1 and CDR2 (germline): SGHRS, YFSETQ. Trimming took off 1 base at V and 1 base at J, with 6 bases between the two ends. The CDR3 sequence is 14 residues long. CDR3 sequence reads: CASSLSGSNQPQHF. The CDR3 DNA reads as TGCGCCAGCAGCTTGTCAGGGAGCAATCAGCCCCAGCATTTT. The complete variable domain, with remaining parts taken from reference TRBV5-1 and TRBJ1-5, reads KAGVTQTPRYLIKTRGQQVTLSCSPISGHRSVSWYQQTPGQGLQFLFEYFSETQRNKGNFPGRFSGRQFSNSRSEMNVSTLELGDSALYLCASSLSGSNQPQHFGDGTRLSIL.

The gene calls are TRBV6-5 and TRBJ1-2; no firm D call. The germline gives CDR1 MNHEY, CDR2 SVGAGI. CDR3 length equals 14 residues. Trimming took 3 bases from V and 0 from J, leaving 8 bases between them. The CDR3, as DNA: TGTGCCAGCAGTTATAGAGGGTCTAACTATGGCTACACCTTC. Its translation is CASSYRGSNYGYTF.

The chain has TRBV30 and TRBJ2-3; 8 nucleotides agree with TRBD1. Germline V gives CDR1 GTSNPN, CDR2 SVGIG (reference sequence). V gave up 0 bases and J gave up 4 bases; unmatched junction bases: 0. The CDR3 covers 13 residues. CDR3 coding DNA: TGTGCCTGGAGTGTACAGGGGGCAGATACGCAGTATTTT. Translated, it gives CAWSVQGADTQYF.

The chain has TRBV14 and TRBJ1-4; TRBD1 matches at 9 bases. This CDR3 contains 21 residues. Trimming took 0 bases from V and 4 from J; bases not matched to a gene: 18. From germline, CDR1 is SGHDN and CDR2 FVKESK. The CDR3 DNA reads as TGTGCCAGCAGCCAAGAACTCCAATTCGGGACAGGGAGATTTAATAATGAAAAACTGTTTTTT. The encoded protein is CASSQELQFGTGRFNNEKLFF.

The chain joins TRBV4-2 to TRBJ1-6, with 7 bases matching TRBD1. The CDR3 extends over 16 amino acids. V was pared by 0 bases and J by 9 bases, with 8 bases of the junction left unmatched. Germline V gives CDR1 LGHNA, CDR2 YNFKEQ. The CDR3 region is CASSQEESGGGSPLHF. In DNA, the CDR3 is TGTGCCAGCAGCCAAGAGGAGTCAGGGGGAGGTTCACCCCTCCACTTT.

This chain connects TRBV27 to TRBJ1-4; D may be TRBD1 (5 bases). V lost 0 bases to trimming and J lost 10 bases, with 12 bases between them. The CDR3 length is 14 residues. Germline loops: CDR1 MNHEY, CDR2 SMNVEV (reference sequence). The CDR3 protein is CASSLSGGGGKLFF. For the CDR3, the DNA is TGTGCCAGCAGTTTATCTGGGGGAGGAGGAAAACTGTTTTTT.